The TCR beta chain described here comes from a study of cytomegalovirus exposure and HLA in healthy donors. The germline CDR1 and CDR2 sequences are WSHSY and SAAADI. This CDR3 comprises 12 residues. V was shortened by 8 bases and J by 5 bases, with 12 bases between the two germline ends. Some clones are missing from TCRdb's copy, which holds only in-frame ones; the method was immunoSEQ multiplex PCR. The table lists under 200,000 clones, 85% to 90% of them singletons. The source material was PBMCs. This TCR derives from a woman in her 30s in good health and CMV-seronegative. V and J are TRBV10-2 and TRBJ1-2, with a tentative D call TRBD1 (5 bases). CDR3 sequence: CASGSGQYGYTF. CDR3 coding DNA: TGCGCCAGCGGGTCGGGGCAATATGGCTACACCTTC.